The 9 T cell receptor beta chains reported below all come from one sample, sequenced in a study of molecular identifiers for immune sequencing clone quantification. Via MiXCR, TCRdb re-called the PCR reads, giving one row per CDR3 protein. The table includes approximately 630,000 distinct CDR3 sequences, about 25% detected once. The sample comprised naive CD8+ T cells from blood, with Jurkat cell RNA spiked in. Subset denoted: FACS-sorted CD8+CD4-CCR7+CD45RA+ naive T cells. The source is a human donor in good health. Some libraries in this study had Jurkat cell RNA spiked in.

The sample holds a few counts of this clonotype. The gene calls are TRBV9 and TRBJ2-2, with 11 bases matching TRBD1. V gave up 0 bases and J gave up 6 bases; unmatched junction bases: 4. Germline V gene data show CDR1 as SGDLS and CDR2 as YYNGEE. The CDR3 runs to 16 residues. DNA of the CDR3: TGTGCCAGCAGCGTAGTGGAGGGACAGGGGGCCGGGGAGCTGTTTTTT. Protein product: CASSVVEGQGAGELFF.

V usage is TRBV5-4 and J usage is TRBJ1-2; D not resolved. The V gene lost 4 bases and the J gene lost 3 bases, with 19 bases spanning the gap. This CDR3 has 16 residues. The V gene's germline CDR1 is SGHNT and CDR2 YYREEE (reference sequence). The CDR3 DNA sequence: TGTGCCAGCAGCCCCCGGGGTTTGGGCACGGACTATGGCTACACCTTC. This translates into CASSPRGLGTDYGYTF. Variable domain in full (rest from reference TRBV5-4 and TRBJ1-2): ETGVTQSPTHLIKTRGQQVTLRCSSQSGHNTVSWYQQALGQGPQFIFQYYREEENGRGNFPPRFSGLQFPNYSSELNVNALELDDSALYLCASSPRGLGTDYGYTFGSGTRLTVV.

This clonotype has more than one count but fewer than ten. The J gene is TRBJ2-1, the V gene TRBV7-6; the D gene is possibly TRBD2 (6 bases). CDR1 is SGHVS and CDR2 is FNYEAQ in the germline V gene. This CDR3 contains 14 residues. V was shortened by 2 bases and J by 6 bases, with 11 bases between the two germline ends. The CDR3 region is CASSLRRGTNEQFF. The DNA for the CDR3 is TGTGCCAGCAGCTTAAGGAGGGGCACCAATGAGCAGTTCTTC.

This clonotype was seen a handful of times. This chain connects TRBV30 to TRBJ2-1, with D unresolved. V dropped 0 bases and J dropped 5 bases, with 11 bases sitting between them. There are 14 residues in the CDR3. Germline V gene sequence: CDR1 GTSNPN, CDR2 SVGIG (reference sequence). The CDR3 spells CAWSVVGRDNEQFF. As DNA, the CDR3 is TGTGCCTGGAGTGTGGTCGGGCGAGACAATGAGCAGTTCTTC.

In regard to this clonotype: At one end the junction does not follow the germline gene, possibly because of a read error. The rearrangement links TRBV5-1 to TRBJ2-7, with 10 bases lining up with TRBD1. This CDR3 has 15 residues. Germline CDR1 SGHRS, CDR2 YFSETQ. CDR3 region: CACSKWDRGGYEQYF. The CDR3 DNA is TGCGCCTGCAGCAAATGGGACAGGGGAGGCTACGAGCAGTACTTC.

This clonotype was seen more than once but under ten times. A read error is likely, as this CDR3 ends without the conserved phenylalanine or tryptophan. Because the CDR3's place on the DNA is in doubt, the DNA is left out and the CDR3 is given as listed by TCRdb. The chain uses TRBV5-6 and TRBJ1-1. The CDR3 numbers 11 amino acids, ends counted. Germline V gene lookup returns CDR1 SGHDT and CDR2 YYEEEE. CDR3 residues: CASSLGRLGDI.

This clonotype was found a few times. V gene TRBV7-8 combines with J gene TRBJ2-7; 8 bases map to TRBD2. V lost 7 bases to trimming and J lost 4 bases; unmatched junction nucleotides: 6. Looked up from germline, CDR1 is SGHVS and CDR2 is FQNEAQ. The CDR3 has 13 residues. CDR3 sequence reads: CASTGTRGYEQYF. CDR3 nucleotide sequence: TGTGCCAGCACCGGGACTAGGGGGTACGAGCAGTACTTC. The full variable domain, in which reference TRBV7-8 and TRBJ2-7 provide the parts outside the CDR3, is GAGVSQSPRYKVAKRGQDVALRCDPISGHVSLFWYQQALGQGPEFLTYFQNEAQLDKSGLPSDRFFAERPEGSVSTLKIQRTQQEDSAVYLCASTGTRGYEQYFGPGTRLTVT.

This clonotype was observed many times. This chain uses TRBV20-1 with TRBJ2-7, with 10 bases identical to TRBD2. This CDR3 has 18 amino acids. Trimming cost V 6 bases and J 3 bases; bases outside gene matches: 20. Per the germline V gene, CDR1 is DFQATT and CDR2 is SNEGSKA (reference sequence). The CDR3 sequence: CSATQRALAGYEGYEQYF. CDR3 DNA sequence: TGCAGTGCCACCCAGAGGGCACTAGCGGGATACGAGGGCTACGAGCAGTACTTC.

A note on this clonotype: It may be a read error: a sequence one base away is much more abundant. V gene TRBV3-1 combines with J gene TRBJ2-5; no firm D call. The CDR3 spans 15 residues. Germline CDR1 reads LGHDT; CDR2 reads YNNKEL (reference sequence). Trimming removed 4 bases from V and 1 base from J, with 13 bases in between. The CDR3 protein is CASSRDLATQETQYF. The CDR3 DNA is TGTGCCAGCAGCCGAGATTTGGCGACCCAAGAGACCCAGTACTTC.